This T cell receptor (beta chain) was identified in a study of OX40 agonist ivuxolimab in advanced cancers. Across the whole study: With a range of roughly 20 to 90, age averaged about 58 years, and 65% to 90% were male. Three patients, one with hepatocellular carcinoma and two with cutaneous melanoma, achieved partial responses.

Worth noting for this clone: The antigen remains unidentified.

The V and J ends lost 7 bases and 6 bases respectively, with 15 bases between them. Germline assignment: CDR1 SEHNR and CDR2 FQNEAQ (reference sequence). This CDR3 spans 13 amino acids. This table comes from immunoSEQ multiplex PCR, and its TCRdb copy is limited to in-frame clones, with some not included. The table lists some 35,000 clones, around 73% of them singletons. Study-wide results and caveats: With doses of 0.1 to 3.0 mg/kg, CD4+ and CD8+ blood T cells had undergone clonal expansion by week 6.

Sequencing was performed on CD4+ or CD8+ T cells sorted from blood, taken in a trial of the OX40 agonist ivuxolimab. The TCR sequence derives from an adult with an advanced solid tumor such as melanoma, head and neck, liver or kidney cancer. The genes are TRBV7-9 and TRBJ2-5; D is unclear. This CDR3 is CASNQRGVQTQYF. DNA of the CDR3: TGTGCCAGCAACCAGCGTGGGGTACAGACCCAGTACTTC.